The 29 T cell receptor beta chains below were found in one sample sequenced in a study of vaccination and CD4 T cells after COVID-19 (dated by TCRdb to between 2022 and 2023). Library prep was done by PCR. The sequencing machine was an Illumina iSeq 100. TCR sequencing of DNA from cultured CD4+ T cells used the Oncomine TCR Beta short-read assay at the Johns Hopkins FTIC core. The raw public reads went through TCRdb reprocessing: fastp at Q25, MiXCR clone calling, in-frame beta chains kept. Identical CDR3 protein sequences are pooled into one entry, listed with their most common genes and DNA. For this sample the table gives 9,500 to 13,000 distinct CDR3 sequences, of which 40% to 45% were detected only once. The ten largest clones add up to more than 30% of the sample. The intended sense of this specimen's treatment or condition label: approximately 10-day PBMC culture with coronavirus spike peptide pools or control peptides (ViraFEST assay).

The antigens for these receptors are not known. Specimen: CD4+ T cells from blood, cultured in vitro. The receptors originated from a human donor who had recovered from COVID-19.

The chain employs TRBV2 and TRBJ2-3; D may be TRBD2 (7 bases). The V end lost 6 bases, the J end lost 3 bases, and 13 bases lay between the germline ends. CDR1 and CDR2 (germline): SNHLY, FYNNEI. This CDR3 spans 14 amino acids. The CDR3 bases are TGTGCCAGCAGAGGGGGGGTGACAACAGATACGCAGTATTTT. Amino acids: CASRGGVTTDTQYF.

The chain's CDR3 is CASSFRQGNYNEQFF. In nucleotides, the CDR3 is TGTGCCAGCAGCTTCCGACAGGGGAATTACAATGAGCAGTTCTTC. The J gene is TRBJ2-1, the V gene TRBV11-3, with 8 bases fitting TRBD1. V shed 3 bases and J 4 bases; nucleotides not matched to a gene: 5. CDR3 length equals 15 residues. CDR1 is SGHNT and CDR2 is YENEEA in the germline V gene.

This chain uses TRBV11-3 with TRBJ2-2; a weak D match, TRBD1 (5 bases). Germline CDR1 is SGHNT and CDR2 is YENEEA. Trimming pared 8 bases from V and 2 bases from J, leaving 12 bases between. This CDR3 comprises 14 residues. The CDR3 here is CASGGRANTGELFF. The DNA for the CDR3 is TGTGCCAGCGGCGGCAGGGCCAACACCGGGGAGCTGTTTTTT.

The chain has TRBV11-3 and TRBJ2-2; D ambiguous. The germline V gene has CDR1 SGHNT and CDR2 YENEEA. Trimming took 5 bases from V and 5 from J, leaving 9 bases between them. The CDR3 consists of 13 residues. As DNA, the CDR3 is TGTGCCAGCAGCCCCCTCAGGACCGGGGAGCTGTTTTTT. Translated: CASSPLRTGELFF.

The J gene is TRBJ2-1, the V gene TRBV20-1; 9 bases match TRBD2. Per germline, CDR1 DFQATT and CDR2 SNEGSKA (reference sequence). The length of the CDR3 is 13 residues. CDR3 sequence: CSRGGGALNEQFF. The CDR3 DNA follows: TGCTCACGTGGCGGGGGGGCCCTAAATGAGCAGTTCTTC.

The chain couples TRBV5-1 to TRBJ2-2; TRBD1 matches 12 bases. The CDR3 consists of 17 residues. Losses at the gene ends were 2 bases for V and 2 bases for J; bases not matched to a gene: 4. Germline V gives CDR1 SGHRS, CDR2 YFSETQ. This CDR3 is CASSFHGTGGNTGELFF. CDR3 nucleotide sequence: TGCGCCAGCAGCTTTCACGGGACAGGGGGCAACACCGGGGAGCTGTTTTTT.

This chain uses TRBV19 with TRBJ1-4, with D perhaps TRBD1 (5 bases). Germline CDR1 and CDR2: LNHDA and SQIVND (reference sequence). CDR3 length: 14 amino acids. V was clipped by 6 bases and J by 5 bases, with 13 bases between them. Here the CDR3 reads CASRDRQTNEKLFF. CDR3 nucleotide sequence: TGTGCCAGTAGGGACCGACAGACCAATGAAAAACTGTTTTTT.

This clonotype was seen a handful of times. V is TRBV6-1 and J is TRBJ2-3, with D possibly matching TRBD2 (7 bases). Trimming took 6 bases from V and 8 from J, leaving 18 bases between them. In germline, CDR1 is MNHNS, CDR2 SASEGT. The CDR3 contains 14 residues. CDR3 region: CASRAGVEGGTQYF. The CDR3 nucleotides are TGTGCCAGCAGGGCGGGGGTCGAAGGGGGTACGCAGTATTTT.

The chain recombines TRBV6-2 or TRBV6-3 with TRBJ2-1, with 9 nucleotides matching TRBD1. The CDR3 is 14 residues long. Losses at the gene ends were 7 bases for V and 8 bases for J; bases not matched to a gene: 9. Looked up from germline, CDR1 is MNHEY and CDR2 is SVGEGT. CDR3 DNA: TGTGCCAGCACAGGGGACAGGGCCAACCATGAGCAGTTCTTC. Protein: CASTGDRANHEQFF.

The rearrangement uses TRBV7-6 and TRBJ1-1, with D maybe TRBD1 (5 bases). The CDR3 contains 15 residues. Germline CDR1 SGHVS, CDR2 FNYEAQ. V was trimmed by 5 bases and J by 4 bases, leaving 17 bases between them. In nucleotides, the CDR3 is TGTGCCAGCAGCGCTTCCGGGACTTTAGCCACTGAAGCTTTCTTT. It translates to CASSASGTLATEAFF.

This clonotype was observed a handful of times. As DNA, the CDR3 is TGTGCCAGCAGCCTTGGGGCTGAAGCTTTCTTT. This gives the protein CASSLGAEAFF. This sequence joins TRBV11-3 and TRBJ1-1; D is undetermined. The germline gives CDR1 SGHNT, CDR2 YENEEA. The CDR3 consists of 11 residues. V was trimmed by 5 bases and J by 6 bases, leaving 7 bases between them. The full variable domain, completed using reference TRBV11-3 and TRBJ1-1, is EAGVVQSPRYKIIEKKQPVAFWCNPISGHNTLYWYLQNLGQGPELLIRYENEEAVDDSQLPKDRFSAERLKGVDSTLKIQPAELGDSAVYLCASSLGAEAFFGQGTRLTVV.

The CDR3 DNA sequence: TGTGCCAGCAGCTCCCAGCGGAAGATCACCGGGGAGCTGTTTTTT. Protein sequence: CASSSQRKITGELFF. The chain uses TRBV11-3 and TRBJ2-2, with D perhaps matching TRBD2 (5 bases). The germline CDR1 and CDR2 sequences are SGHNT and YENEEA. Trimming removed 4 bases at V and 4 bases at J, with 13 bases between. The CDR3 covers 15 residues.

J is TRBJ2-3 and V is TRBV20-1; 9 bases are a match to TRBD2. CDR1 is DFQATT, CDR2 SNEGSKA, per germline (reference sequence). Losses at the gene ends were 5 bases for V and 5 bases for J; bases not matched to a gene: 20. This CDR3 region has 18 residues. DNA for the CDR3: TGCAGTGCTCCCCGGGCGGGGGGGCCGTGGATTACCCGAGATACGCAGTATTTT. It is translated as CSAPRAGGPWITRDTQYF.

The V gene is TRBV30, the J gene TRBJ2-3; TRBD1 agrees at 9 bases. This CDR3 is built from 15 residues. The junction had 4 bases not matched to a gene; V was cut back by 1 base and J by 2 bases. Germline CDR1 reads GTSNPN; CDR2 reads SVGIG (reference sequence). CDR3 DNA: TGTGCCTGGAGTGCTTGGACAGGGGACACAGATACGCAGTATTTT. Translated, it gives CAWSAWTGDTDTQYF.

The rearrangement joins TRBV5-4 to TRBJ2-3; the D gene is possibly TRBD2 (6 bases). V shed 2 bases and J shed 2 bases, with 12 bases lying between them. This CDR3 is built from 15 residues. Germline assignment: CDR1 SGHNT and CDR2 YYREEE (reference sequence). The DNA of the CDR3 is TGTGCCAGCAGCTTTGCCGGGGGATCCACAGATACGCAGTATTTT. This gives the protein CASSFAGGSTDTQYF.

The chain has TRBV20-1 and TRBJ2-5; D is possibly TRBD2 (6 bases). Germline CDR1 reads DFQATT; CDR2 reads SNEGSKA (reference sequence). V shed 6 bases and J shed 3 bases, with 14 bases lying between them. This CDR3 has 13 amino acids. As DNA, the CDR3 is TGCAGTGCCCTCCAACCGGGGGAAGAGACCCAGTACTTC. As protein: CSALQPGEETQYF.

The chain links TRBV30 to TRBJ2-5; D gene uncertain. Deletions cut 8 bases from V and 4 bases from J, with 17 bases between. The CDR3 length is 13 residues. Germline CDR1 is GTSNPN and CDR2 is SVGIG (reference sequence). Here the CDR3 DNA reads TGTGCCAGCAGCCCTTCGGGTGTAGAGACCCAGTACTTC. Translated, it gives CASSPSGVETQYF.

The chain uses TRBV12-3 or TRBV12-4 and TRBJ2-5; unclear D gene. The CDR3 totals 14 residues. The V end lost 8 bases, the J end lost 0 bases, and 13 bases lay between the germline ends. CDR3 DNA: TGTGCCAGCTGCCCCTCGGGTTACCAAGAGACCCAGTACTTC. It translates to CASCPSGYQETQYF.

The table lists this clonotype with a few counts. The chain joins TRBV2 to TRBJ1-5, with TRBD1 matching 11 bases. The germline CDR1 and CDR2 sequences are SNHLY and FYNNEI. V lost 6 bases, J lost 2 bases, and 15 bases stayed unmatched. This CDR3 is built from 19 residues. The CDR3: CASSLKLGTGGSGNQPQHF. The CDR3 DNA reads TGTGCCAGCAGCCTAAAACTGGGGACAGGGGGTTCTGGCAATCAGCCCCAGCATTTT.

This clonotype was counted between two and nine times. This chain connects TRBV6-2 or TRBV6-3 to TRBJ1-1, with D hard to call. This CDR3 has 14 amino acids. V was clipped by 6 bases and J by 5 bases, with 16 bases between them. The germline V gene has CDR1 MNHEY and CDR2 SVGEGT. CDR3 region: CASSPPWGGTEAFF. CDR3 bases: TGTGCCAGCAGCCCACCGTGGGGTGGGACTGAAGCTTTCTTT.

The gene calls are TRBV5-8 and TRBJ2-1, with a tentative D call TRBD2 (7 bases). V was trimmed by 7 bases and J by 2 bases, leaving 25 bases between them. Germline loops: CDR1 SGHTS, CDR2 YDEGEE. The CDR3 has 18 residues. The CDR3 nucleotides read TGTGCCAGCCCTAGTGGGGGGGGCACCTTCAGAGCCTACAATGAGCAGTTCTTC. Its translation: CASPSGGGTFRAYNEQFF. Supplemented by reference TRBV5-8 and TRBJ2-1, the full variable domain reads EAGVTQSPTHLIKTRGQQATLRCSPISGHTSVYWYQQALGLGLQFLLWYDEGEERNRGNFPPRFSGRQFPNYSSELNVNALELEDSALYLCASPSGGGTFRAYNEQFFGPGTRLTVL.

The chain carries TRBV20-1 and TRBJ1-2, with TRBD1 matching 10 bases. From germline, CDR1 is DFQATT and CDR2 SNEGSKA (reference sequence). The V segment lost 4 bases and the J segment 1 base; nucleotides outside the gene matches: 3. The CDR3 has 14 amino acids. The CDR3 here is CSAMGQGNNYGYTF. CDR3 DNA: TGCAGTGCTATGGGACAGGGGAATAACTATGGCTACACCTTC.

V gene TRBV7-6 combines with J gene TRBJ2-7; 8 positions match TRBD1. Trimming removed 4 bases from V and 3 bases from J; junction bases left unmatched: 5. The CDR3 consists of 14 residues. Germline assignment: CDR1 SGHVS and CDR2 FNYEAQ. CDR3 in amino acids: CASSSRTGNYEQYF. The CDR3 DNA is TGTGCCAGCAGCTCGCGGACAGGGAACTACGAGCAGTACTTC.

In its sample, this clonotype was seen a few times. The J gene is TRBJ1-6, the V gene TRBV19, with D perhaps TRBD1 (5 bases). This CDR3 contains 18 residues. Germline V lookup: CDR1 LNHDA, CDR2 SQIVND (reference sequence). Trimming left V 7 bases short and J 7 bases short, with 26 bases between. Here the CDR3 reads CASTPWLGRDLQNSPLHF. DNA for the CDR3: TGTGCCAGTACCCCGTGGTTGGGGCGGGATCTTCAAAATTCACCCCTCCACTTT.

The chain has TRBV6-1 and TRBJ1-4, with TRBD1 matching over 11 bases. The ends lost 5 bases at V and 8 bases at J; junction bases unmatched: 7. Per the germline V gene, CDR1 is MNHNS and CDR2 is SASEGT. The CDR3 totals 15 residues. Here the CDR3 reads CASSQTGTGGEKLFF. The CDR3 DNA sequence: TGTGCCAGCAGTCAAACCGGGACAGGGGGAGAAAAACTGTTTTTT.

This chain connects TRBV24-1 to TRBJ2-4; 12 positions match TRBD2. The CDR3 extends over 16 amino acids. Germline CDR1 is KGHDR and CDR2 is SFDVKD. With 1 base clipped from V and 5 bases from J, the junction kept 2 bases outside the gene matches. CDR3 coding DNA: TGTGCCACCAGTGATTTTCGACTAGCGGGGGAAAACATTCAGTACTTC. Translating gives CATSDFRLAGENIQYF.

This sequence joins TRBV20-1 and TRBJ2-5; TRBD2 is a possible D gene (6 bases). CDR1 and CDR2 (germline): DFQATT, SNEGSKA (reference sequence). This CDR3 has 14 residues. Deletions cut 4 bases from V and 5 bases from J, with 17 bases between. Here the CDR3 DNA reads TGCAGTGCTAAAAGGTCGGCGGGGATGGAGACCCAGTACTTC. Translation: CSAKRSAGMETQYF.

This clonotype appeared a few times. The chain joins TRBV7-9 to TRBJ2-5, with D perhaps matching TRBD1 (6 bases). This CDR3 is built from 13 residues. V dropped 5 bases and J dropped 5 bases, with 12 bases sitting between them. The germline gives CDR1 SEHNR, CDR2 FQNEAQ (reference sequence). CDR3 sequence reads: CASSLQGRETQYF. CDR3 nucleotides: TGTGCCAGCAGCCTACAGGGACGCGAGACCCAGTACTTC.

The chain recombines TRBV5-4 with TRBJ2-1, with 12 bases matching TRBD2. This CDR3 region has 15 residues. In germline, CDR1 is SGHNT, CDR2 YYREEE (reference sequence). The V segment lost 3 bases and the J segment 6 bases; nucleotides outside the gene matches: 4. CDR3 protein: CASSSSGGAVNEQFF. Written as DNA, the CDR3 is TGTGCCAGCAGCTCTAGCGGGGGGGCCGTCAATGAGCAGTTCTTC.